The clone carrying this TCR beta chain is a singleton in its sample. Its matching antigen is unknown. Generated by immunoSEQ multiplex PCR, the TCRdb table keeps only in-frame clones and is missing some. The table has about 39,000 clones, 90% to 95% seen once. This CDR3 spans 15 amino acids. Looked up from germline, CDR1 is MDHEN and CDR2 is SYDVKM. V was pared by 3 bases and J by 6 bases, with 15 bases between. This record comes from a study of graft-versus-host responses after intestinal transplantation. Overall study: Recipients across the board were started on anti-thymocyte globulin induction, then kept on tacrolimus and steroids for about 3 years. Notes on the study in general: Detection of GvH clones occurred in recipient marrow, and some had their first appearance in ileum or blood. Allografts carried high graft-versus-host to host-versus-graft clonal ratios in patients having graft-donor T cell macrochimerism.

This TCR came from a human donor who was the organ donor for an intestinal transplant. The rearrangement joins TRBV28 to TRBJ1-5; D gene unclear. Material: unstimulated CD8+ T cells sorted from spleen or lymph node cells, obtained before transplant. CDR3: CASSFERRRGQPQHF. CDR3 bases: TGTGCCAGCAGTTTTGAACGCAGGAGAGGTCAGCCCCAGCATTTT.